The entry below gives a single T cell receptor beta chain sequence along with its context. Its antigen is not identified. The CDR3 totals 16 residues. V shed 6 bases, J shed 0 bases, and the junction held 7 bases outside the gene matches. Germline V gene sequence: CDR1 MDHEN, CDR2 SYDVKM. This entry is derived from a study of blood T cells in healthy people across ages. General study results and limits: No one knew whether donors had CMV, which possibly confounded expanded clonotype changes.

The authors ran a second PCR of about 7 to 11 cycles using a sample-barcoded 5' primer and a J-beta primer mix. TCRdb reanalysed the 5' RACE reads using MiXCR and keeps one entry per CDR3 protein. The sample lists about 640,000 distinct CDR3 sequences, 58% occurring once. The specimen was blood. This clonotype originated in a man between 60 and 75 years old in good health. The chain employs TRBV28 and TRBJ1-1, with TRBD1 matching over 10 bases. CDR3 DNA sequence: TGTGCCAGCAGGGGATGGGACAGGGGATTGAACACTGAAGCTTTCTTT. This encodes CASRGWDRGLNTEAFF.